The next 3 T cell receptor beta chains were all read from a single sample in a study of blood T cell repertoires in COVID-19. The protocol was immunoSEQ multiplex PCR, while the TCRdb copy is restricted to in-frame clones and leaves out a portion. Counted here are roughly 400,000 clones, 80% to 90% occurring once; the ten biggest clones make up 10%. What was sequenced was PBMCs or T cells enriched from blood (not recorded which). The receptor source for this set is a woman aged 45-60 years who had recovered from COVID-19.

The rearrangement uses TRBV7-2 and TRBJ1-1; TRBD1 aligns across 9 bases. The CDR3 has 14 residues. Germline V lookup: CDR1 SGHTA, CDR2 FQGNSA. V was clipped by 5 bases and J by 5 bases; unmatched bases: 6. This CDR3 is CASSIGQGSTEAFF. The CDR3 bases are TGTGCCAGCAGCATTGGACAGGGGAGTACTGAAGCTTTCTTT.

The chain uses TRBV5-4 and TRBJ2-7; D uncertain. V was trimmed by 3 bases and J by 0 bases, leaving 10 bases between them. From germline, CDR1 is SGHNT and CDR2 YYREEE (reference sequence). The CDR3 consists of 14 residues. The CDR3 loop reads CASSYSSSSYEQYF. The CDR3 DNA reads TGTGCCAGCAGCTATTCATCGAGCTCCTACGAGCAGTACTTC.

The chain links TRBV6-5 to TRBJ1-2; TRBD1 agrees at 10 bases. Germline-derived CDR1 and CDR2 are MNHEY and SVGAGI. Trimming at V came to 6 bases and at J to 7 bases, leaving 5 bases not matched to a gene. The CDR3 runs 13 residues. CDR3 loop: CASRDRGLAGYTF. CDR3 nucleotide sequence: TGTGCCAGCAGGGACAGGGGGTTGGCTGGCTACACCTTC.